Listed below are T cell receptor beta chains from one sample, sequenced in a study of graft-versus-host responses after intestinal transplantation. The table came from immunoSEQ multiplex PCR; TCRdb's copy has only in-frame clones and leaves some out. Among roughly 45,000 clones listed, about 95% were seen once. The starting material was PBMCs, obtained approximately 350 days after intestinal transplant. The receptors were gathered from a human patient who received an intestinal transplant, so some T cells may come from the graft donor. Each CDR3 is given with its conserved first and last residue. A D gene is named only where the DNA matches it firmly. Where a row states a size, it is once, few, many or the class of an expanded clone; other rows omit it.

j_call d_call clone_size v_call cdr3_aa cdr3_nt
TRBJ2-1 - - TRBV5-1 CASSLVSSADNEQFF TGCGCCAGCAGCTTGGTGTCTAGCGCCGACAATGAGCAGTTCTTC
TRBJ2-7 - - TRBV15 CATSRDPDSYEQYF TGTGCCACCAGCAGAGACCCAGACAGCTACGAGCAGTACTTC
TRBJ1-2 - - TRBV29-1 CSVETLNYGYTF TGCAGCGTTGAGACACTTAACTATGGCTACACCTTC
TRBJ1-1 - once TRBV9 CASTAEGTGGLAFF TGTGCCAGCACCGCAGAGGGGACCGGGGGTTTAGCTTTCTTT
TRBJ2-2 TRBD1 few TRBV6-6 CASRTGGDTGELFF TGTGCCAGCCGGACAGGGGGCGACACCGGGGAGCTGTTTTTT
TRBJ2-2 - - TRBV28 CASSLYGLPNTGELFF TGTGCCAGCAGTTTGTATGGGCTACCGAACACCGGGGAGCTGTTTTTT
TRBJ2-7 TRBD1 - TRBV7-9 CASSLAGQAYEQYF TGTGCCAGCAGCTTAGCAGGACAGGCCTACGAGCAGTACTTC
TRBJ2-1 - - TRBV9 CASSVLDSNNEQFF TGTGCCAGCAGCGTCCTGGACTCCAACAATGAGCAGTTCTTC
TRBJ2-7 TRBD1 once TRBV7-6 CASSDRDRGYEQYF TGTGCCAGCAGCGACCGGGACAGGGGCTACGAGCAGTACTTC
TRBJ1-3 - - TRBV5-5 CASSPHDLPSGNTIYF TGTGCCAGCAGCCCCCACGATCTCCCCTCTGGAAACACCATATATTTT
TRBJ1-1 - - TRBV27 CASSTVGRKEGTEAFF TGTGCCAGCAGCACCGTCGGACGGAAGGAAGGGACTGAAGCTTTCTTT
TRBJ1-5 - - TRBV7-3 CASSPEGGQPQHF TGTGCCAGCAGCCCTGAAGGGGGTCAGCCCCAGCATTTT
TRBJ1-1 TRBD1 - TRBV6-5 CASSLTGTGYTEAFF TGTGCCAGCAGCCTCACCGGGACAGGGTACACTGAAGCTTTCTTT
TRBJ2-1 TRBD1 - TRBV19 CASIRGTGLAGGGNEQFF TGTGCCAGTATCCGCGGGACAGGGCTAGCCGGAGGGGGCAATGAGCAGTTCTTC
TRBJ2-4 - - TRBV29-1 CSVEGSPGRLAKNIQYF TGCAGCGTTGAAGGCAGTCCGGGACGGTTAGCCAAAAACATTCAGTACTTC